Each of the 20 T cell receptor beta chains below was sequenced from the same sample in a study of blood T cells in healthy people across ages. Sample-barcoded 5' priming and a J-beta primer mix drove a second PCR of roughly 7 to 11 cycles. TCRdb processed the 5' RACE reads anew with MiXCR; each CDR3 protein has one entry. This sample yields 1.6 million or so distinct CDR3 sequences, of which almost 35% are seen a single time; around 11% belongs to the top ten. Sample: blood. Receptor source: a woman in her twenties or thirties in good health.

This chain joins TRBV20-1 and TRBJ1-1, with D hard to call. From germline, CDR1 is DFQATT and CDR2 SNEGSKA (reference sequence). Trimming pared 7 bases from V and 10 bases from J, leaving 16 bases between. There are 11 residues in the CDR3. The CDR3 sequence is CSVRSAVSAFF. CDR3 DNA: TGCAGTGTGCGTTCCGCGGTCTCAGCTTTCTTT.

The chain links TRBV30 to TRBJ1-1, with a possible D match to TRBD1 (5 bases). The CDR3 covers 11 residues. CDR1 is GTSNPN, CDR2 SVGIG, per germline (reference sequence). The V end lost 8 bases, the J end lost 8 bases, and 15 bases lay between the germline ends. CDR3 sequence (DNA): TGTGCCGCTAGGACATCCAGGGAAGCTTTCTTT. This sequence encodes CAARTSREAFF. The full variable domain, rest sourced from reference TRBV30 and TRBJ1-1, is SQTIHQWPATLVQPVGSPLSLECTVEGTSNPNLYWYRQAAGRGLQLLFYSVGIGQISSEVPQNLSASRPQDRQFILSSKKLLLSDSGFYLCAARTSREAFFGQGTRLTVV.

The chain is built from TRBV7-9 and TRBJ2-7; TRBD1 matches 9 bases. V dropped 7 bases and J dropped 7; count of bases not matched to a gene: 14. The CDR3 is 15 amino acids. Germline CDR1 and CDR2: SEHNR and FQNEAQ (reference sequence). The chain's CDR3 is CASTPHGTGSEEQYF. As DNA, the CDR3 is TGTGCCAGCACCCCTCACGGGACAGGGTCTGAAGAGCAGTACTTC.

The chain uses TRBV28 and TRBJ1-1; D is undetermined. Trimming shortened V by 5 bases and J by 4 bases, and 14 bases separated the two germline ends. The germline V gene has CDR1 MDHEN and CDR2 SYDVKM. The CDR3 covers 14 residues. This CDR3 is CASSNIFSGTEAFF. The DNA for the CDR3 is TGTGCCAGCAGTAACATATTCAGCGGCACTGAAGCTTTCTTT.

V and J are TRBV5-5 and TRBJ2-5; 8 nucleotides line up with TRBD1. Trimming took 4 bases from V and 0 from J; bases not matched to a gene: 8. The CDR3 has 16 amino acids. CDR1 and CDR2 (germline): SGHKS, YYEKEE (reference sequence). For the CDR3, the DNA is TGTGCCAGCAGCCCAGGGGACAGGCCGTACCAAGAGACCCAGTACTTC. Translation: CASSPGDRPYQETQYF.

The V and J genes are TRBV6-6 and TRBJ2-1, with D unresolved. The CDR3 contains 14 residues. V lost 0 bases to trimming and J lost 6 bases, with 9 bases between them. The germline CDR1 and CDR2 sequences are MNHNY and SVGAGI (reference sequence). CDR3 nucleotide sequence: TGTGCCAGCAGTTACTCGGCGCAGAGCAATGAGCAGTTCTTC. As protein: CASSYSAQSNEQFF.

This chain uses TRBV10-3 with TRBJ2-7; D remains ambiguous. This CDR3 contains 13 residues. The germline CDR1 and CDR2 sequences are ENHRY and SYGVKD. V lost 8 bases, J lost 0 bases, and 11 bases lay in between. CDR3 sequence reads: CAIATVRSYEQYF. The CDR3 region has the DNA TGTGCCATCGCAACAGTACGCTCCTACGAGCAGTACTTC.

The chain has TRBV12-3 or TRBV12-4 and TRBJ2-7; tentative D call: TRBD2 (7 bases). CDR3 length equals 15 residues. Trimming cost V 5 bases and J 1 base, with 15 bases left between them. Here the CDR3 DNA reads TGTGCCAGCAGTATATACGGGGGGCTATCCTACGAGCAGTACTTC. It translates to CASSIYGGLSYEQYF.

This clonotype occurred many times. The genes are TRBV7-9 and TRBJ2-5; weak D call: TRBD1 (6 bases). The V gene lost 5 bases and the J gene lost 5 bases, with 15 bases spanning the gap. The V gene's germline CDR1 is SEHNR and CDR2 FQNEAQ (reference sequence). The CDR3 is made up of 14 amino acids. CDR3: CASSTPGDVETQYF. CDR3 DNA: TGTGCCAGCAGCACGCCAGGGGATGTCGAGACCCAGTACTTC.

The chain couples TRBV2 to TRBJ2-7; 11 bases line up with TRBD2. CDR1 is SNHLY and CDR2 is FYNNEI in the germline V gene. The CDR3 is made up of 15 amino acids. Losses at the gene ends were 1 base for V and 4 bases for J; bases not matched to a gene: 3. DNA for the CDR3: TGTGCCAGCAGTGAAGTGGCTAGCGGGAGGTACGAGCAGTACTTC. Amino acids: CASSEVASGRYEQYF.

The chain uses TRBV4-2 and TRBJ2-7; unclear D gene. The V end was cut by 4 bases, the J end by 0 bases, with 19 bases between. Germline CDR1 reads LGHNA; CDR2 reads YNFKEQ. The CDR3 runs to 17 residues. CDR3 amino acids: CASSRTKAELPSYEQYF. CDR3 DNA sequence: TGTGCCAGCAGCCGAACGAAGGCGGAACTCCCCTCCTACGAGCAGTACTTC.

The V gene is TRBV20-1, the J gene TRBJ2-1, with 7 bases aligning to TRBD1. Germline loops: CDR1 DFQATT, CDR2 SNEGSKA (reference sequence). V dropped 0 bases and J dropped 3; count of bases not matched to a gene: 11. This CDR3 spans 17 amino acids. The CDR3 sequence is CSARDPMDRRHYNEQFF. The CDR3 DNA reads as TGCAGTGCTAGAGACCCAATGGACAGGAGGCACTACAATGAGCAGTTCTTC.

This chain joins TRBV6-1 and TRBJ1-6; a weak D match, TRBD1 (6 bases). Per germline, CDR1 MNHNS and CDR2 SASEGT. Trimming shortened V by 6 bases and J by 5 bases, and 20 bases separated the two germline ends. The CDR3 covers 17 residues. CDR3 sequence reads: CASSRRPGTQNNSPLHF. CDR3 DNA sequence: TGTGCCAGCAGCCGCAGACCAGGGACACAAAATAATTCACCCCTCCACTTT.

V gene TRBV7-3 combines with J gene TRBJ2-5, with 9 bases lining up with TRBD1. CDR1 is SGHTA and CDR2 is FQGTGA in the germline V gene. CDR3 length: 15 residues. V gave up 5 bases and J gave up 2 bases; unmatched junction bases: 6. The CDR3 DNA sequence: TGTGCCAGCAGCCATACAGGGGGCTTACAAGAGACCCAGTACTTC. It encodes CASSHTGGLQETQYF.

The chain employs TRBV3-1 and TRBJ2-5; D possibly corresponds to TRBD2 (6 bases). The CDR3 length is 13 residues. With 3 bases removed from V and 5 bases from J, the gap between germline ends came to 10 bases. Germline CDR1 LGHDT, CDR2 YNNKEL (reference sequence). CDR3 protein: CASSQEGEETQYF. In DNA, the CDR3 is TGTGCCAGCAGCCAGGAGGGTGAGGAGACCCAGTACTTC.

CDR3 amino acids: CASSWRGQMNTEAFF. In nucleotides, the CDR3 is TGTGCCAGCAGTTGGCGAGGACAAATGAACACTGAAGCTTTCTTT. The rearrangement links TRBV7-8 to TRBJ1-1; TRBD1 is a possible D gene (5 bases). Germline V gene lookup returns CDR1 SGHVS and CDR2 FQNEAQ. V was shortened by 6 bases and J by 0 bases, with 14 bases between the two germline ends. The CDR3 covers 15 residues. Full variable domain (outside the CDR3, taken from reference TRBV7-8 and TRBJ1-1): GAGVSQSPRYKVAKRGQDVALRCDPISGHVSLFWYQQALGQGPEFLTYFQNEAQLDKSGLPSDRFFAERPEGSVSTLKIQRTQQEDSAVYLCASSWRGQMNTEAFFGQGTRLTVV.

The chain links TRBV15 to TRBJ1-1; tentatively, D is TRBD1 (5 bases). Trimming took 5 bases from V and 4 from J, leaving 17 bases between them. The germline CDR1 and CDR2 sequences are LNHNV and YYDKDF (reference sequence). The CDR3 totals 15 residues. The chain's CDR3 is CATSGRTLRSTEAFF. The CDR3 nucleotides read TGTGCCACCAGCGGACGGACACTGAGGAGCACTGAAGCTTTCTTT.

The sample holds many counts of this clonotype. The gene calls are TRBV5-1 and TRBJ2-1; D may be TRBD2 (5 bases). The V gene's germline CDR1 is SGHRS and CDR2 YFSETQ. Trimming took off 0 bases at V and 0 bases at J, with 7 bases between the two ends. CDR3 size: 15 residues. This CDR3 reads CASSLEAASYNEQFF. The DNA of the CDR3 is TGCGCCAGCAGCTTGGAAGCGGCCTCCTACAATGAGCAGTTCTTC.

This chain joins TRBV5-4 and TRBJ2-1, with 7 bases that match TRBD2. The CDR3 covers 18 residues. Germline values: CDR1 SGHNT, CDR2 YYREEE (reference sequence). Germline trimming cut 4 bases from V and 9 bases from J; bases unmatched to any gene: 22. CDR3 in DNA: TGTGCCAGCAGCCCTCCAGGGAGGGTTGCGGCCCCTTCCGTTGAGCAGTTCTTC. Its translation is CASSPPGRVAAPSVEQFF. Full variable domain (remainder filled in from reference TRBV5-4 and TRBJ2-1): ETGVTQSPTHLIKTRGQQVTLRCSSQSGHNTVSWYQQALGQGPQFIFQYYREEENGRGNFPPRFSGLQFPNYSSELNVNALELDDSALYLCASSPPGRVAAPSVEQFFGPGTRLTVL.

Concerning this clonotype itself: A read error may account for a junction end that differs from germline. The CDR3: CASSDNREVAYTNTQYF. Written as DNA, the CDR3 is TGTGCCAGCAGTGATAACCGGGAGGTAGCGTACACAAATACGCAGTATTTT. The gene calls are TRBV6-1 and TRBJ2-3; TRBD2 matches 7 bases. The V gene's germline CDR1 is MNHNS and CDR2 SASEGT. The CDR3 runs to 17 residues.